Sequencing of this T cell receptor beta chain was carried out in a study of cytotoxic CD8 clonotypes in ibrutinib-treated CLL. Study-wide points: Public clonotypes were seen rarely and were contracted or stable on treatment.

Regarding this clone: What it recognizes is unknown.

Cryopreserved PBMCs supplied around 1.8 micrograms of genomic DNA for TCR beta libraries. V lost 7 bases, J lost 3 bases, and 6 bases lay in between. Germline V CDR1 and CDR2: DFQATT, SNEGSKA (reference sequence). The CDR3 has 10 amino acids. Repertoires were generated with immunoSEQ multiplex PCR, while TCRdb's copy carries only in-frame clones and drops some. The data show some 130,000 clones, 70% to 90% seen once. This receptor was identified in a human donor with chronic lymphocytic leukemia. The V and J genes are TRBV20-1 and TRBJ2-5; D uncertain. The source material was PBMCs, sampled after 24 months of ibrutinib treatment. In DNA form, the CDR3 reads TGCAGTGTTCAGAAAGAGACCCAGTACTTC. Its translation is CSVQKETQYF.